A selection of T cell receptor beta chains follows, all from one sample in a study of cytomegalovirus exposure and HLA in healthy donors. TCRdb's table, derived via immunoSEQ multiplex PCR, lists solely in-frame clones and lacks some. The sample lists 180,000 or so clones, approximately 59% occurring once. The sequencing sample was made of PBMCs. The receptor set was obtained from a man aged 40-50 years in good health and CMV-seronegative. The CDR3 runs from the conserved cysteine through the conserved F or W. The order of the fields is D gene, J gene, V gene, clone size, CDR3 protein, CDR3 DNA. A D gene is named only where the DNA matches it firmly. Size values are once, few and many counts, or a class for expanded clones, and some rows have none.

TRBD1	TRBJ1-2	TRBV2	few	CASSGTGVGLYGYTF	TGTGCCAGCAGTGGGACAGGAGTGGGCCTCTATGGCTACACCTTC
-	TRBJ2-7	TRBV7-2	-	CASSVDSSTTYEQYF	TGTGCCAGCAGCGTAGACAGTTCCACCACCTACGAGCAGTACTTC
-	TRBJ2-1	TRBV27	few	CASSLYGLMAVSYNEQFF	TGTGCCAGCAGTTTATATGGTCTTATGGCGGTCTCCTACAATGAGCAGTTCTTC
TRBD1	TRBJ2-1	TRBV2	-	CASSDDRENEQFF	TGTGCCAGCAGCGATGACAGGGAGAATGAGCAGTTCTTC
-	TRBJ1-5	TRBV2	-	CASSGAAGFQPQHF	TGTGCCAGCAGTGGGGCTGCTGGTTTCCAGCCCCAGCATTTT
-	TRBJ2-3	TRBV5-8	once	CASSQDFPSTDTQYF	TGTGCCAGCAGCCAGGACTTCCCTAGCACAGATACGCAGTATTTT
-	TRBJ2-5	TRBV29-1	-	CSVEELPAQYF	TGCAGCGTTGAAGAGTTACCGGCCCAGTACTTC
TRBD2	TRBJ2-1	TRBV5-1	few	CASSTRAGVPGNEQFF	TGCGCCAGCAGCACCCGAGCGGGAGTGCCTGGTAATGAGCAGTTCTTC
TRBD2	TRBJ2-7	TRBV19	few	CASSTGTSGYEQYF	TGTGCCAGTAGTACCGGGACTAGCGGCTACGAGCAGTACTTC
TRBD1	TRBJ1-5	TRBV19	-	CASRSAGQGIWGNQPQHF	TGTGCCAGTCGATCTGCGGGACAGGGTATTTGGGGCAATCAGCCCCAGCATTTT
TRBD2	TRBJ2-1	TRBV5-3	-	CARSSGTSSEFSYNGQFF	TGTGCCAGAAGCTCCGGGACTAGCTCCGAATTTTCCTACAATGGGCAGTTCTTC
TRBD1	TRBJ2-5	TRBV30	-	CAWDSGTGAVETQYF	TGTGCCTGGGATTCCGGGACAGGGGCCGTAGAGACCCAGTACTTC
-	TRBJ2-5	TRBV5-1	few	CASSDGHEQETQYF	TGCGCCAGCAGCGACGGACACGAGCAAGAGACCCAGTACTTC
-	TRBJ2-6	TRBV29-1	-	CSVTFTGANVLTF	TGCAGCGTGACATTTACAGGGGCCAACGTCCTGACTTTC
TRBD1	TRBJ2-5	TRBV2	few	CASRLTDRAPETQYF	TGTGCCAGCAGACTCACGGACAGGGCCCCAGAGACCCAGTACTTC
-	TRBJ2-7	TRBV19	-	CASSIVDSSYEQYF	TGTGCCAGTAGTATAGTGGACAGCTCCTACGAGCAGTACTTC
-	TRBJ1-1	TRBV7-2	-	CASTYDRLNTEAFF	TGTGCCAGCACCTACGACAGACTGAACACTGAAGCTTTCTTT
TRBD2	TRBJ2-7	TRBV19	-	CASSIAGLAADYEQYF	TGTGCCAGTAGTATAGCTGGACTAGCGGCAGACTACGAGCAGTACTTC
TRBD2	TRBJ2-3	TRBV19	-	CASSSSGRALTDTQYF	TGTGCCAGCTCCAGTAGCGGGAGGGCCTTGACAGATACGCAGTATTTT
TRBD1	TRBJ1-4	TRBV6-1	-	CASSEGQGQGTNEKLFF	TGTGCCAGCAGTGAGGGACAGGGGCAGGGTACTAATGAAAAACTGTTTTTT
-	TRBJ1-2	TRBV2	-	CASSGLYGYTF	TGTGCCAGCAGTGGACTCTATGGCTACACCTTC
-	TRBJ2-2	TRBV7-9	-	CSSSLGAGELFF	TGTTCCAGCAGCTTAGGCGCCGGGGAGCTGTTTTTT
-	TRBJ1-3	TRBV28	few	CASRIQGAGNTIYF	TGTGCCAGCAGGATTCAAGGGGCTGGAAACACCATATATTTT
-	TRBJ1-2	TRBV6-6	-	CASSHSGLGGGYTF	TGTGCCAGCAGTCACTCGGGACTGGGAGGGGGCTACACCTTC
-	TRBJ2-5	TRBV4-1	-	CASSQNRVRETQYF	TGCGCCAGCAGCCAGAACAGGGTTCGGGAGACCCAGTACTTC
TRBD1	TRBJ2-1	TRBV4-1	-	CASSLIRTGYAVYEQFF	TGCGCCAGCAGCCTCATAAGGACAGGCTATGCTGTCTATGAGCAGTTCTTC
TRBD2	TRBJ2-3	TRBV15	-	CATSRDHRGSGGSTDTQYF	TGTGCCACCAGCAGAGATCATAGGGGTAGCGGGGGATCCACAGATACGCAGTATTTT
-	TRBJ2-2	TRBV5-1	few	CASSARGTGELFF	TGCGCCAGCAGCGCCCGGGGCACCGGGGAGCTGTTTTTT
-	TRBJ2-1	TRBV9	-	CASSVVGQAGHNEQFF	TGTGCCAGCAGCGTAGTTGGGCAGGCGGGCCACAATGAGCAGTTCTTC
TRBD1	TRBJ1-2	TRBV15	-	CATRSTGGNYGYTF	TGTGCCACCAGGAGCACAGGGGGTAACTATGGCTACACCTTC
-	TRBJ2-7	TRBV12-5	-	CASGLVAGVEQYF	TGTGCTAGTGGTTTGGTAGCAGGGGTCGAGCAGTACTTC
TRBD1	TRBJ1-2	TRBV6-6	few	CASSPRTGGIDYGYTF	TGTGCCAGCAGTCCACGGACAGGGGGCATCGACTATGGCTACACCTTC
TRBD1	TRBJ2-2	TRBV29-1	-	CSIRGTGELFF	TGCAGCATCAGGGGGACCGGGGAGCTGTTTTTT
-	TRBJ2-1	TRBV9	-	CASSVVGAGIAYNEQFF	TGTGCCAGCAGCGTAGTTGGGGCAGGTATAGCCTACAATGAGCAGTTCTTC
-	TRBJ2-5	TRBV2	-	CASSRTGYQETQYF	TGTGCCAGCAGCCGTACGGGATACCAAGAGACCCAGTACTTC
TRBD1	TRBJ1-2	TRBV5-1	-	CASSRTGTGGDYGYTF	TGCGCCAGCAGCAGAACCGGGACAGGGGGCGATTATGGCTACACCTTC
TRBD1	TRBJ1-2	TRBV29-1	-	CSVASGTGYGYTF	TGCAGCGTTGCCTCGGGGACAGGCTATGGCTACACCTTC
TRBD1	TRBJ2-7	TRBV19	-	CASSPTNGQGGVQYF	TGTGCCAGTAGTCCCACGAACGGACAGGGCGGGGTGCAGTACTTC
TRBD1	TRBJ2-7	TRBV7-2	-	CASSLVATGAYEQYF	TGTGCCAGCAGCTTAGTCGCGACAGGGGCCTACGAGCAGTACTTC
TRBD2	TRBJ2-3	TRBV6-1	once	CASSLLAGGDTQYF	TGTGCCAGCAGTTTACTAGCGGGAGGTGATACGCAGTATTTT
-	TRBJ1-2	TRBV4-1	-	CASSQDPGIYGYTF	TGCGCCAGCAGCCAAGACCCGGGAATCTATGGCTACACCTTC
TRBD2	TRBJ2-1	TRBV27	-	CASSLLPGLADYNEQFF	TGTGCCAGCAGTTTACTCCCGGGACTAGCGGATTACAATGAGCAGTTCTTC
TRBD2	TRBJ2-3	TRBV4-2	many	CASSPSLAGGTDTQYF	TGTGCCAGCAGCCCCAGCCTAGCGGGGGGGACAGATACGCAGTATTTT
TRBD1	TRBJ1-1	TRBV5-1	few	CASSSDRENTEAFF	TGCGCCAGCAGCTCCGACAGGGAAAACACTGAAGCTTTCTTT
-	TRBJ2-7	TRBV6-5	-	CASSFESASYEQYF	TGTGCCAGCAGTTTTGAAAGCGCGTCCTACGAGCAGTACTTC
-	TRBJ1-1	TRBV2	-	CASSVSDQAFF	TGTGCCAGCAGTGTTTCAGATCAAGCTTTCTTT
TRBD1	TRBJ1-1	TRBV5-6	-	CASSTRWGQGVVRAFF	TGTGCCAGCAGCACCCGTTGGGGACAGGGGGTTGTCAGAGCTTTCTTT
-	TRBJ2-3	TRBV5-1	-	CASTTAGARTDTQYF	TGCGCCAGCACCACTGCGGGGGCCAGAACAGATACGCAGTATTTT
TRBD1	TRBJ2-1	TRBV19	-	CASTSQGAPYNEQFF	TGTGCCAGTACTAGTCAGGGGGCTCCCTACAATGAGCAGTTCTTC
TRBD2	TRBJ2-1	TRBV7-2	once	CASSYRTNPGGEQFF	TGTGCCAGCAGCTACCGGACGAACCCCGGGGGGGAGCAGTTCTTC
-	TRBJ1-2	TRBV5-8	-	CASSLMASLNYGYTF	TGTGCCAGCAGCTTAATGGCCAGTCTTAACTATGGCTACACCTTC
TRBD1	TRBJ1-4	TRBV27	-	CASSATGESESTNEKLFF	TGTGCCAGCAGTGCGACAGGGGAGTCAGAGTCCACTAATGAAAAACTGTTTTTT
-	TRBJ1-4	TRBV5-1	few	CASSSGGSRAGEKLFF	TGCGCCAGCAGCTCGGGGGGTTCCAGGGCGGGGGAAAAACTGTTTTTT
-	TRBJ2-1	TRBV14	-	CASSQEYWGRADLNEQFF	TGTGCCAGCAGCCAAGAATATTGGGGCAGGGCGGATCTCAATGAGCAGTTCTTC
-	TRBJ2-3	TRBV9	-	CASSVAVGGRTDTQYF	TGTGCCAGCAGCGTAGCTGTGGGGGGTCGGACAGATACGCAGTATTTT
TRBD2	TRBJ2-5	TRBV6-5	-	CATKVPGLAEETQYF	TGTGCCACCAAGGTACCGGGACTAGCGGAAGAGACCCAGTACTTC
TRBD2	TRBJ2-3	TRBV5-1	-	CASSFSSGGAIDTQYF	TGCGCCAGCAGCTTCTCTAGCGGGGGGGCAATAGACACGCAGTATTTT